A selection of T cell receptor beta chains follows, all from one sample in a study of blood T cell repertoires in COVID-19. Sequencing used immunoSEQ multiplex PCR; TCRdb keeps in-frame clones, though not all of them. The sample gives 200,000 to 250,000 clones, around 86% of which show up once; around 6.5% is in the top ten. The specimen was peripheral blood. These receptors all come from a man older than 75 with acute or convalescent COVID-19. Both conserved end residues are part of each CDR3. A D gene is named only where the DNA matches it firmly. A row's size may be missing; if present it is once, few, many or a size class.

j_call | clone_size | d_call | v_call | cdr3_length | cdr3_nt | cdr3_aa
TRBJ2-1 | NA | TRBD2 | TRBV27 | 16 | TGTGCCAGCAGTTTATTTAGCGGGAGATCCTACAATGAGCAGTTCTTC | CASSLFSGRSYNEQFF
TRBJ2-2 | NA | TRBD2 | TRBV3-1/TRBV3-2 | 17 | TGTGCCAGCAGCCAAGCGGGACTAGCGAAGAACACCGGGGAGCTGTTTTTT | CASSQAGLAKNTGELFF
TRBJ2-1 | NA | NA | TRBV9 | 14 | TGTGCCAGCAGCGTAAGAGGGATCGCAAATGAGCAGTTCTTC | CASSVRGIANEQFF
TRBJ2-3 | NA | NA | TRBV11-2 | 17 | TGTGCCAGCAGCTCCTACGCCAGCCGTGGGCTCACAGATACGCAGTATTTT | CASSSYASRGLTDTQYF
TRBJ2-3 | NA | TRBD2 | TRBV24-1 | 20 | TGTGCCACCAGTGATTTGGCTAGCGGCACGGGGCCGTCCTTCACAGATACGCAGTATTTT | CATSDLASGTGPSFTDTQYF
TRBJ1-3 | NA | NA | TRBV7-2 | 16 | TGTGCCAGCAGCTTAGGGGAGGGAAGAGCTGGAAACACCATATATTTT | CASSLGEGRAGNTIYF
TRBJ2-7 | NA | NA | TRBV19 | 15 | TGTGCCAGTAGTCCCCCGGGACACCGGGGTTACGAGCAGTACTTC | CASSPPGHRGYEQYF
TRBJ2-4 | NA | NA | TRBV10-3 | 15 | TGTGCCATCAGCGCCCGGGGGGCTGACAAAAACATTCAGTACTTC | CAISARGADKNIQYF
TRBJ2-1 | NA | NA | TRBV30 | 13 | TGTGCCTGGAGTGTCGCCTCGGGGAATGAGCAGTTCTTC | CAWSVASGNEQFF
TRBJ2-3 | NA | NA | TRBV5-8 | 14 | TGTGCCAGCAGCTTGGGTGGTAGCGCAGATACGCAGTATTTT | CASSLGGSADTQYF
TRBJ1-6 | NA | NA | TRBV30 | 13 | TGTGCCTGGGGGAGCTCCTATAATTCACCCCTCCACTTT | CAWGSSYNSPLHF
TRBJ1-4 | NA | NA | TRBV29-1 | 14 | TGCAGCGTAGCGGGGGGAACGTGGAATGAAAAACTGTTTTTT | CSVAGGTWNEKLFF
TRBJ2-1 | NA | NA | TRBV12-5 | 14 | TGTGCTAGTGGTTTGGAACAGCCCCTCAATGAGCAGTTCTTC | CASGLEQPLNEQFF
TRBJ2-7 | once | TRBD2 | TRBV6-5 | 15 | TGTGCCAGCAGTTATTTAGCGGGAGAATCCTACGAGCAGTACTTC | CASSYLAGESYEQYF
TRBJ1-1 | NA | TRBD1 | TRBV30 | 13 | TGTGCCTGGAGTGGGACAGGGCTCACTGAAGCTTTCTTT | CAWSGTGLTEAFF
TRBJ2-1 | NA | TRBD1 | TRBV10-3 | 15 | TGTGCCATCAGTGAGCTCGAGGACAGGCGGAATGAGCAGTTCTTC | CAISELEDRRNEQFF
TRBJ1-2 | NA | NA | TRBV12-3/TRBV12-4 | 13 | TGTGCCAGCAGTTCGGGGGGTAACTATGGCTACACCTTC | CASSSGGNYGYTF
TRBJ1-1 | NA | NA | TRBV13 | 13 | TGTGCCAGCAGCCAAACACGGGGGGGCCCAGCTTTCTTT | CASSQTRGGPAFF
TRBJ2-1 | NA | NA | TRBV7-9 | 15 | TGTGCCAGCGTTAGGGCGGGGCTCTCCTCGAATGAGCAGTTCTTC | CASVRAGLSSNEQFF
TRBJ2-1 | NA | NA | TRBV6-2/TRBV6-3 | 13 | TGTGCCAGCAGCCGCACAGGGTACAATGAGCAGTTCTTC | CASSRTGYNEQFF
TRBJ2-1 | once | TRBD1 | TRBV29-1 | 14 | TGCAGCGTTGAGGCCTCCGGGACAGGGGATGAGCAGTTCTTC | CSVEASGTGDEQFF
TRBJ2-7 | NA | NA | TRBV5-4 | 14 | TGTGCCAGCAGCGGAAAAGGGGGTTCAGGAGAGCAGTACTTC | CASSGKGGSGEQYF
TRBJ1-1 | NA | TRBD1 | TRBV7-9 | 16 | TGTGCCAGCAGCGGATCCCCTGGGACAGGTAACACTGAAGCTTTCTTT | CASSGSPGTGNTEAFF
TRBJ2-3 | once | TRBD1 | TRBV5-1 | 18 | TGCGCCAGCAGCTTGATCACAGGGGTTCCCGCTAGCACAGATACGCAGTATTTT | CASSLITGVPASTDTQYF
TRBJ1-3 | NA | TRBD1 | TRBV6-5 | 15 | TGTGCCACGGGACAGCTCCTGAGCTCTGGAAACACCATATATTTT | CATGQLLSSGNTIYF
TRBJ2-3 | once | NA | TRBV6-5 | 15 | TGTGCCAGCAGAAGGCCATCGGGGGGCCCAGATACGCAGTATTTT | CASRRPSGGPDTQYF
TRBJ1-5 | NA | NA | TRBV10-3 | 13 | TGTGCGATCCGGGACACCCCTAATCAGCCCCAGCATTTT | CAIRDTPNQPQHF
TRBJ2-1 | NA | NA | TRBV7-9 | 14 | TGTGCCAGCAGCTTAGATCTGGCATACAATGAGCAGTTCTTC | CASSLDLAYNEQFF
TRBJ2-7 | NA | TRBD1 | TRBV27 | 15 | TGTGCCAGCAGTGTCCCGGGACAGGGAACCTACGAGCAGTACTTC | CASSVPGQGTYEQYF
TRBJ2-3 | NA | TRBD1 | TRBV28 | 18 | TGTGCCAGCAGTTCCCCCTTAGGGACAGGGGGAAACACAGATACGCAGTATTTT | CASSSPLGTGGNTDTQYF
TRBJ2-5 | few | TRBD1 | TRBV10-3 | 14 | TGTGCCATCAGAGAGGACAGGGGTGGAGAGACCCAGTACTTC | CAIREDRGGETQYF
TRBJ2-1 | NA | TRBD2 | TRBV11-2 | 17 | TGTGCCAGCAGCTTAGGTCGAGCGGGAGGTTGGTACAATGAGCAGTTCTTC | CASSLGRAGGWYNEQFF
TRBJ1-4 | NA | NA | TRBV12-3/TRBV12-4 | 13 | TGTGCCAGCTCAATTGAGGCTAATGAAAAACTGTTTTTT | CASSIEANEKLFF
TRBJ2-5 | NA | NA | TRBV6-5 | 13 | TGTGCCAGCATGAGGGGGGGTAGCGAGACCCAGTACTTC | CASMRGGSETQYF
TRBJ2-3 | NA | TRBD2 | TRBV19 | 16 | TGTGCCAGTAGTGGGTGGCGGGAGCGGGGCACAGATACGCAGTATTTT | CASSGWRERGTDTQYF